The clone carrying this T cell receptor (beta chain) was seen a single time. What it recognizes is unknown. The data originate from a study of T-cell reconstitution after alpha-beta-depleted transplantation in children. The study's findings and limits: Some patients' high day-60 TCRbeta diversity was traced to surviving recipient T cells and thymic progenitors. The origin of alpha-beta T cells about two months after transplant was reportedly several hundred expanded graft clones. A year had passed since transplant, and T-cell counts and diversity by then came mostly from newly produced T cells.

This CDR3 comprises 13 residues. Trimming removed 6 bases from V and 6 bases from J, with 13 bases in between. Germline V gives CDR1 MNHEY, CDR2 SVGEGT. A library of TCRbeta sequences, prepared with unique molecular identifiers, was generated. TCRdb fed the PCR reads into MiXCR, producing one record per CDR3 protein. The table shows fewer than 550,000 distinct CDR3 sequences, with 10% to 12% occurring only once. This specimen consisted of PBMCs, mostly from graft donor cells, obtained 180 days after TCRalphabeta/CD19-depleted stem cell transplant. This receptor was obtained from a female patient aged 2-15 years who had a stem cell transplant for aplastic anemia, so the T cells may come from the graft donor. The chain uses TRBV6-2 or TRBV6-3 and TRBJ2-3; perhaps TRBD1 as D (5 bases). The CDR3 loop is CASSPPPGDTQYF. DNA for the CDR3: TGTGCCAGCAGCCCCCCGCCAGGGGATACGCAGTATTTT.